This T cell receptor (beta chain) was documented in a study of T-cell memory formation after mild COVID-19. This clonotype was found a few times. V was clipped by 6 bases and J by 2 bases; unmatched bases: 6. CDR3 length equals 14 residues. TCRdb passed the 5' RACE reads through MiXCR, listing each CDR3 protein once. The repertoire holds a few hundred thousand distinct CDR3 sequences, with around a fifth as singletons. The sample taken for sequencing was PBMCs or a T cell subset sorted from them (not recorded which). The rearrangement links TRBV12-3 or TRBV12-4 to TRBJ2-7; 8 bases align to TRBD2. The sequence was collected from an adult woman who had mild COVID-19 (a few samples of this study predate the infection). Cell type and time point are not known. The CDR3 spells CASSDSGNTYEQYF. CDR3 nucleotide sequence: TGTGCCAGCAGCGATAGCGGGAATACCTACGAGCAGTACTTC.